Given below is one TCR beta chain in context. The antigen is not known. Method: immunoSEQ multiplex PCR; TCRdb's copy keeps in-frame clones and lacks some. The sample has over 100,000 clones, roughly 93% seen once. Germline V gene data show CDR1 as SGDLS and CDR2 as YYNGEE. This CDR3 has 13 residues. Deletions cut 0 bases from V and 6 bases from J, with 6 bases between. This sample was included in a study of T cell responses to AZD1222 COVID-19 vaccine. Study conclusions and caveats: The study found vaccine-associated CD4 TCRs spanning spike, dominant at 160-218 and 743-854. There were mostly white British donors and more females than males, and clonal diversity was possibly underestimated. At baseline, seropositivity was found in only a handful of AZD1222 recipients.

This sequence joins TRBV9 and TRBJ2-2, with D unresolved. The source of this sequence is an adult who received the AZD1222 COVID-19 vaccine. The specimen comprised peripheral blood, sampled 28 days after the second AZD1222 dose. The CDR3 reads CASSVVGSGELFF. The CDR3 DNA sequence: TGTGCCAGCAGCGTAGTTGGATCCGGGGAGCTGTTTTTT.